The TCR beta chain described here comes from a study of ipilimumab plus nivolumab after autologous stem cell transplantation. Study background: The myeloma group: high-risk transplant-naive, or relapse within 3 years after first autologous transplant.

Generated by immunoSEQ multiplex PCR, the TCRdb table keeps only in-frame clones and is missing some. The sample lists 1,700 or so clones; about 86% were seen once. Germline assignment: CDR1 ENHRY and CDR2 SYGVKD. This CDR3 comprises 14 residues. The J segment lost 6 bases and the V segment lost 6 bases, leaving 5 bases of the junction unmatched. This clone qualifies as large (0.1 to 1%). The target antigen is unknown. Overall study findings and caveats: TCR repertoire, Treg phenotype and gut microbiota reportedly support more study of this approach.

Checkpoint therapy with ipilimumab 1 mg/kg began 14 to 28 days after transplant. Through week 26, nivolumab 3 mg/kg IV was given weeks 1, 4, 7, 10, then biweekly. This clonotype was sampled from a female donor with multiple myeloma. The sequencing here drew on PBMCs, taken in a trial of ipilimumab plus nivolumab as post-transplant consolidation. The genes are TRBV10-3 and TRBJ2-1; 10 nucleotides match TRBD2. CDR3 bases: TGTGCCATCAGGCTAGCGGGGGAAGTCAATGAGCAGTTCTTC. This encodes CAIRLAGEVNEQFF.